The rows below give T cell receptor beta chains drawn from one sample of a study of shared clonotypes between healthy human individuals. Data came from immunoSEQ multiplex PCR; TCRdb stores just in-frame clones and leaves some out. This sample carries about 650,000 clones, 95% to 96% of them seen once, and the ten largest clones take 0.085% to 0.11%. Source material: naive CD8+ T cells sorted from blood. Receptors originate from a woman aged 25 to 39 in good health. Each CDR3 is given with its conserved first and last residue. D genes are given only for firm matches. Clone size is shown for a subset of rows, as once, few, many or a class of expanded clone.

DNA	CDR3	D	length	size	V	J
TGTGCCAGCAGTTACGTCAGACTCACAGATACGCAGTATTTT	CASSYVRLTDTQYF	NA	14	NA	TRBV6-6	TRBJ2-3
TGTGCCAGCAGCTTAGGTTCGCGCGGCAAGATTTGGAATGAGCAGTTCTTC	CASSLGSRGKIWNEQFF	NA	17	NA	TRBV7-6	TRBJ2-1
TGCAGCGTTGAAGGCGGGACATCCTACGAGCAGTACTTC	CSVEGGTSYEQYF	NA	13	NA	TRBV29-1	TRBJ2-7
TGTGCCAGCAGTTTAAACTCTGGGGCCAACGTCCTGACTTTC	CASSLNSGANVLTF	NA	14	few	TRBV27	TRBJ2-6
TGTGCCAGCAGCTTGGCCCAGCACTCTAACTATGGCTACACCTTC	CASSLAQHSNYGYTF	NA	15	NA	TRBV5-6	TRBJ1-2
TGTGCCAGCAGTGATATCAGCGGGAAGTCCTCCTACGAGCAGTACTTC	CASSDISGKSSYEQYF	TRBD2	16	NA	TRBV25-1	TRBJ2-7
TGCAGCGTGGTACTAGCGCTTTCCTACAATGAGCAGTTCTTC	CSVVLALSYNEQFF	TRBD2	14	NA	TRBV29-1	TRBJ2-1
TGTGCCAGCAGTTGGTCTAGCGGGGGGGCTGGCAATGAGCAGTTCTTC	CASSWSSGGAGNEQFF	TRBD2	16	NA	TRBV27	TRBJ2-1
TGCGCCAGCAGATCAGTGGAAGCTTTCTTT	CASRSVEAFF	NA	10	few	TRBV5-1	TRBJ1-1
TGTGCCAGCAGCGTCGACCTAACGAAAACTGGAAACACCATATATTTT	CASSVDLTKTGNTIYF	NA	16	NA	TRBV21-1	TRBJ1-3